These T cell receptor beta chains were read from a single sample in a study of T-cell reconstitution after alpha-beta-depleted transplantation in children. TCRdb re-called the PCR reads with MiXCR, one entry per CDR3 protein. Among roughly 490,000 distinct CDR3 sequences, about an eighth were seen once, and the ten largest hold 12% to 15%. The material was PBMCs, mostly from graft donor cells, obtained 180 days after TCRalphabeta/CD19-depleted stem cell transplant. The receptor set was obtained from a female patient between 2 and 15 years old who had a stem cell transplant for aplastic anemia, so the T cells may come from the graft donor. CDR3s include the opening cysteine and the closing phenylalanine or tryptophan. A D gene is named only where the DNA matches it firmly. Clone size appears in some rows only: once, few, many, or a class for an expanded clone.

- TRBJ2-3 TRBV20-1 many CSAPQVVDTQYF TGCAGTGCTCCCCAGGTGGTGGATACGCAGTATTTT
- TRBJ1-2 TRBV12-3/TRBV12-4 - CASSPDRHYGYTF TGTGCCAGCAGCCCGGACCGCCACTATGGCTACACCTTC
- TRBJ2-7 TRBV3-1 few CASSQRQGYEQYF TGTGCCAGCAGCCAGAGGCAGGGCTACGAGCAGTACTTC
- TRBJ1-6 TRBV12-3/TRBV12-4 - CASSFGSSYNSPLHF TGTGCCAGCAGTTTCGGGAGCTCCTATAATTCACCCCTCCACTTT
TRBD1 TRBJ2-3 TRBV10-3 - CAISEPGQTGLRADTQYF TGTGCCATCAGTGAGCCGGGACAGACAGGGTTGCGAGCCGATACGCAGTATTTT
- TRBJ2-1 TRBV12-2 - CASRLGSRPDSYNEQFF TGTGCAAGTCGCTTAGGAAGTCGGCCTGACTCCTACAATGAGCAGTTCTTC
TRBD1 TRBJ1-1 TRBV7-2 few CASSLHGQGNTEAFF TGTGCCAGCAGCTTGCACGGACAGGGGAACACTGAAGCTTTCTTT
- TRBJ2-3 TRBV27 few CASSLGAASPDTQYF TGTGCCAGCAGTTTGGGGGCCGCGTCGCCAGATACGCAGTATTTT
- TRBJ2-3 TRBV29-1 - CSVGGEDGVGTDTQYF TGCAGCGTTGGGGGAGAGGACGGGGTCGGCACAGATACGCAGTATTTT
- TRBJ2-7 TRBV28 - CAIMFGRSYEQYF TGTGCCATCATGTTCGGCCGCTCCTACGAGCAGTACTTC
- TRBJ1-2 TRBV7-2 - CASSAGTAYWGYTF TGTGCCAGCAGCGCCGGGACGGCCTACTGGGGCTACACCTTC
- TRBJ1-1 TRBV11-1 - CASSPAGGVWDGDTEAFF TGTGCCAGCAGCCCCGCCGGGGGTGTCTGGGACGGAGACACTGAAGCTTTCTTT
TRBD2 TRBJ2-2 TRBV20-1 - CSARDRTSVNTGELFF TGCAGTGCTAGAGATCGGACTAGCGTGAACACCGGGGAGCTGTTTTTT
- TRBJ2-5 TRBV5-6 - CASSFWRISETQYF TGTGCCAGCAGCTTTTGGAGGATATCGGAGACCCAGTACTTC
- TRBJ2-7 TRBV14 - CASSSRRSPPYGEQYF TGTGCCAGCAGCTCTCGACGTTCTCCCCCCTACGGCGAGCAGTACTTC
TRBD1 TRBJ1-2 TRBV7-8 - CASSLAVTGDGYTF TGTGCCAGCAGCTTAGCGGTGACAGGGGATGGCTACACCTTC
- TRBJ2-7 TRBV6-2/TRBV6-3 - CASSNRGMAYEQYF TGTGCCAGCAGCAACCGGGGCATGGCCTACGAGCAGTACTTC
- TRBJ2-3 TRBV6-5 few CASSYSPAGNTDTQYF TGTGCCAGCAGTTACTCGCCGGCGGGAAACACAGATACGCAGTATTTT
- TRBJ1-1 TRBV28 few CASRAETQMNTEAFF TGTGCCAGCAGGGCCGAGACGCAGATGAACACTGAAGCTTTCTTT
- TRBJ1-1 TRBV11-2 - CASSLPPGAMNTEAFF TGTGCCAGCAGCTTACCCCCGGGGGCCATGAACACTGAAGCTTTCTTT
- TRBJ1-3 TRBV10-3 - CAISGAQGLGNTIYF TGTGCCATCAGTGGGGCACAGGGATTAGGAAACACCATATATTTT
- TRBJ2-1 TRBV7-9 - CASSQSGLIRPFF TGTGCCAGCAGCCAGAGCGGACTAATCCGTCCGTTCTTC
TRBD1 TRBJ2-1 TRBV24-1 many CATSQPGQDHNEQFF TGTGCCACCAGTCAACCGGGACAGGACCACAATGAGCAGTTCTTC
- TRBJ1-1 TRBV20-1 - CSARDFGLNTEAFF TGCAGTGCTAGAGATTTCGGCTTGAACACTGAAGCTTTCTTT
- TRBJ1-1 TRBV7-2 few CASSPNIGGTEAFF TGTGCCAGCAGCCCCAACATTGGGGGCACTGAAGCTTTCTTT
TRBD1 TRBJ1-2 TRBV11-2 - CASSSALYRGHWNYGYTF TGTGCCAGCAGTTCCGCGTTGTACAGGGGCCACTGGAACTATGGCTACACCTTC
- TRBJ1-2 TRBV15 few CATSREAGANYGYTF TGTGCCACCAGCAGGGAGGCAGGGGCTAACTATGGCTACACCTTC
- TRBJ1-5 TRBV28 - CAASPGQGNQPQHF TGTGCCGCTAGCCCCGGGCAGGGCAATCAGCCCCAGCATTTT
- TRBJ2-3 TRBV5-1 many CASSLEGSSTDTQYF TGCGCCAGCAGCTTGGAGGGCAGTTCCACAGATACGCAGTATTTT
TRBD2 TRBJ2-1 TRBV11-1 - CASSFPGTSGTWQNNEQFF TGTGCCAGCAGCTTTCCCGGGACTAGCGGGACATGGCAAAACAATGAGCAGTTCTTC
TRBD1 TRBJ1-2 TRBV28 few CASSRSPGQVNFNYGYTF TGTGCCAGCAGTCGGTCTCCGGGACAGGTGAATTTCAACTATGGCTACACCTTC
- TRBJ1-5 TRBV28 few CASTRWGRARVNQPQHF TGTGCCAGCACCCGGTGGGGTAGGGCTCGGGTTAATCAGCCCCAGCATTTT
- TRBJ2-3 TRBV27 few CASSFDNTDTQYF TGTGCCAGCAGTTTCGACAACACAGATACGCAGTATTTT
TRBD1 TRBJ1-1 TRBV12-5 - CASGLESSGQVTFDTEAFF TGTGCTAGTGGTTTGGAATCGTCGGGACAGGTAACTTTCGACACTGAAGCTTTCTTT
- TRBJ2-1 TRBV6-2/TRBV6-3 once CASSSADEGQFF TGTGCCAGCAGTTCGGCGGATGAGGGGCAGTTCTTC
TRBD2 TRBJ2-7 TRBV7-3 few CASSAPTGTSGASEQYF TGTGCCAGCAGCGCCCCTACCGGGACTAGCGGGGCGAGCGAGCAGTACTTC
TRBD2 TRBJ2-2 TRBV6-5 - CASSYSYVLAASNTGELFF TGTGCCAGCAGTTACTCGTACGTACTAGCGGCATCGAACACCGGGGAGCTGTTTTTT
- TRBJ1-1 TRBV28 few CASSLAHEAFF TGTGCCAGCAGTTTGGCTCATGAAGCTTTCTTT
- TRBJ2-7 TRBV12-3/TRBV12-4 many CASSPEVSYEQYF TGTGCCAGCAGTCCCGAGGTATCCTACGAGCAGTACTTC
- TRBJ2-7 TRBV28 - CASTSVGLSTYEQYF TGTGCCAGCACTTCCGTGGGGTTATCAACCTACGAGCAGTACTTC
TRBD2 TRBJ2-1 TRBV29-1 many CSVEDGAGVGNEQFF TGCAGCGTTGAAGACGGGGCGGGAGTTGGAAATGAGCAGTTCTTC
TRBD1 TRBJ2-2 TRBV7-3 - CTSSLQGTNTGELFF TGTACCAGCAGCTTACAGGGGACGAACACCGGGGAGCTGTTTTTT
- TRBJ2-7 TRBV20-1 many CSAGSVNYEQYF TGCAGTGCCGGAAGCGTCAACTACGAGCAGTACTTC
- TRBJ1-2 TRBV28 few CGSSMSIRSFGYTF TGTGGGAGTTCAATGAGTATAAGGAGTTTTGGCTACACCTTC
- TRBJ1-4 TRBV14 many CASSQERARKLFF TGTGCCAGCAGCCAAGAGCGAGCACGAAAACTGTTTTTT
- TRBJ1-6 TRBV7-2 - CASSQRTWQNSPLHF TGTGCCAGCAGCCAAAGGACATGGCAAAATTCACCCCTCCACTTT
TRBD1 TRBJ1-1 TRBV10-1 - CASSGQGEAFF TGCGCCAGCAGCGGACAGGGTGAAGCTTTCTTT
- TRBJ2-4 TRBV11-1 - CASSLAGSAYF TGTGCCAGCAGCTTAGCGGGTTCAGCGTACTTC
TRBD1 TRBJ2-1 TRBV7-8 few CASTTSPGGIDEQFF TGTGCCAGCACCACCTCCCCAGGGGGCATAGATGAGCAGTTCTTC
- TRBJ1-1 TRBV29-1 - CSVEHSRNTEAFF TGCAGCGTTGAACACAGTAGGAACACTGAAGCTTTCTTT
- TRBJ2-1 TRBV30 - CAWSVWLKEGEQFF TGTGCCTGGAGTGTATGGCTAAAGGAGGGTGAGCAGTTCTTC
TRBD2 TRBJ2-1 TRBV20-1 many CSARDMASGRTFF TGCAGTGCTAGAGATATGGCTAGCGGGAGGACTTTCTTC
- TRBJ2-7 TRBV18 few CASSPGRGTPGEQYF TGTGCCAGCTCACCAGGTCGAGGGACCCCGGGGGAGCAGTACTTC
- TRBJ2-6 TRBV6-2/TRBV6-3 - CASTDGGSGANVLTF TGTGCCAGCACTGATGGGGGGTCCGGGGCCAACGTCCTGACTTTC
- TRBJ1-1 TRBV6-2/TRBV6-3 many CASTRQLNTEAFF TGTGCCAGCACCAGACAGTTGAACACTGAAGCTTTCTTT
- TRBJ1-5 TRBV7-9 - CASSLGTGLGQPQHF TGTGCCAGCAGCTTAGGGACGGGGTTAGGACAGCCCCAGCATTTT
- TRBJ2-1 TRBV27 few CASSFSQGGNEQFF TGTGCCAGCAGTTTCAGCCAGGGGGGAAATGAGCAGTTCTTC
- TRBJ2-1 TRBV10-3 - CAIKQSNEQFF TGTGCCATCAAACAATCTAATGAGCAGTTCTTC